This T cell receptor (beta chain) was recorded in a study of graft-versus-host responses after intestinal transplantation. About the research overall: Every recipient underwent anti-thymocyte globulin induction, then tacrolimus and steroids for 3 to 4 years.

Whole-study findings and limits: Early HvG declines after transplant were associated with peak circulating GvH clone levels.

Trimming removed 4 bases from V and 6 bases from J; junction bases left unmatched: 10. The germline V gene has CDR1 SGHRS and CDR2 YFSETQ. This CDR3 comprises 18 residues. The repertoire was sequenced with immunoSEQ multiplex PCR; TCRdb's copy has only in-frame clones and lacks some. The sample contains about 120,000 clones, roughly nine tenths of which appear only once. A word on this clone: The target antigen is unknown.

This TCR came from a human donor who received an intestinal transplant. The sequencing used unstimulated CD4+ T cells sorted from spleen or lymph node cells, collected before intestinal transplant. The rearrangement joins TRBV5-1 to TRBJ2-1; 16 positions match TRBD2. The CDR3 nucleotides read TGCGCCAGCAGCCCAACCGGGACTAGCGGGGGGGCGACCAATGAGCAGTTCTTC. It translates to CASSPTGTSGGATNEQFF.